The rows below give T cell receptor beta chains drawn from one sample of a study of response to subunit inactivated influenza vaccine. TCRdb used MiXCR to reprocess the RT-PCR reads, holding one entry per CDR3 protein. The sample contains about 310,000 distinct CDR3 sequences, approximately 23% of which appear only once. Sequenced material: PBMCs from blood, taken less than 22 months after vaccination. The receptors derive from a man in his fifties or sixties who received an inactivated influenza vaccine. Each CDR3 is given with its conserved first and last residue.

j_call v_call cdr3_aa
TRBJ2-3 TRBV10-2 CASSDGGDTQYF
TRBJ2-7 TRBV29-1 CSVFGPYSYEQYF
TRBJ1-6 TRBV30 CAWSAGQANSPLHF
TRBJ2-7 TRBV12-3/TRBV12-4 CASSFGGRVEQYF
TRBJ2-1 TRBV28 CASSSPISGTSIYNEQFF
TRBJ1-1 TRBV3-1 CASRKFDTEAFF
TRBJ2-7 TRBV14 CASSQVIQGKQYF
TRBJ2-2 TRBV4-1 CASSQELYTGELFF
TRBJ1-1 TRBV5-4 CASSPIADDNRAFF
TRBJ1-6 TRBV4-3 CASSQDERSPLHF
TRBJ1-4 TRBV5-5 CASSPSSRGGEKLFF
TRBJ1-5 TRBV20-1 CSASPRGPLNQPQHF
TRBJ1-1 TRBV20-1 CRQQAPNTEAFF
TRBJ2-5 TRBV29-1 CSVQARLAGVGQYF
TRBJ2-5 TRBV9 CASSVAWGETQYF
TRBJ1-1 TRBV7-9 CASSYTGTGDTEAFF
TRBJ2-5 TRBV29-1 CSVEVGLAGAHQETQYF
TRBJ2-1 TRBV5-5 CASSLGGVDNEQFF
TRBJ1-2 TRBV18 CASSPRDRSRGYTF
TRBJ2-7 TRBV20-1 CSASAGRVEQYF
TRBJ2-7 TRBV5-1 CASSRFDRSDEQYF
TRBJ1-5 TRBV7-2 CASCPSGDQPQHF
TRBJ2-3 TRBV18 CASSPPEGVDTQYF
TRBJ2-1 TRBV9 CASSRTSGTFYNEQFF
TRBJ1-1 TRBV2 CASNYRAHSTEAFF
TRBJ1-4 TRBV2 CASIRNSPTNEKLFF
TRBJ1-1 TRBV6-2/TRBV6-3 CASSYPGGEAFF
TRBJ2-7 TRBV5-1 CARKTGGLTSYEQYF
TRBJ2-2 TRBV28 CASRARTTGELFF
TRBJ1-5 TRBV6-5 CASSYSNSGQPQHF
TRBJ2-3 TRBV6-6 CASRGGVGQYF
TRBJ2-7 TRBV24-1 CATSDSGRGDEQYF
TRBJ1-2 TRBV12-3/TRBV12-4 CASSRRGGDHGYTF
TRBJ2-1 TRBV5-1 CASSLGGGSYNEQFF
TRBJ1-1 TRBV5-4 CASSMGRVGPEAFF
TRBJ2-7 TRBV20-1 CSARGGSSYEQYF
TRBJ1-3 TRBV29-1 CSVEDPGMGWDTIYF
TRBJ2-7 TRBV12-3/TRBV12-4 CASSFGGTRYEQYF
TRBJ2-5 TRBV6-6 CASSRRREGPGTQYF
TRBJ2-2 TRBV5-1 CASSLTGTGNTGELFF
TRBJ2-1 TRBV9 CASSVGELLYNEQFF
TRBJ1-2 TRBV4-3 CASSQPGQGYGYTF
TRBJ2-3 TRBV29-1 CSVESGWTDTQYF
TRBJ1-2 TRBV19 CASSPSGTNYGYTF
TRBJ1-2 TRBV5-6 CASSLDGAGGNYGYTF
TRBJ1-1 TRBV5-6 CASIFGTEAFF
TRBJ1-4 TRBV11-2 CASSLGDLNEKLFF
TRBJ1-2 TRBV7-8 CASSVDNYGYTF
TRBJ2-5 TRBV7-2 CASSFNGGGRVETQYF
TRBJ1-4 TRBV7-2 CASSLTRGTVNEKLFF
TRBJ1-2 TRBV21-1 CASSVLTEVDYGYTF
TRBJ2-4 TRBV7-8 CASSVRPALAKNIQYF
TRBJ2-3 TRBV6-5 CASSYRDRVGRNTDTQYF
TRBJ1-2 TRBV7-9 CASSRGEGARYGYTF
TRBJ2-1 TRBV5-6 CASSFSVYEQFF